Below, 12 T cell receptor beta chains from the same sample are listed, as sequenced in a study of regulatory T cells in long-lasting Graves disease. In building TCR beta libraries, iRepertoire HTBI primers were used together with Arm-PCR of CDR3 regions. TCRdb reprocessed the multiplex PCR reads via MiXCR and lists one record per CDR3 protein. The sample consists of over 300,000 distinct CDR3 sequences, less than 20% of them appearing once. Time point specified: newly diagnosed GD, antithyroid drugs for less than 3 months. The TCR library was prepared using RNA isolated from PBMCs. This sample comprised peripheral blood mononuclear cells (PBMCs), obtained at new diagnosis, from a patient treated with antithyroid drugs. The receptors stem from a female donor with Graves disease.

This clonotype was counted at least ten times. This chain links TRBV7-8 with TRBJ2-7, with 7 nucleotides matching TRBD2. V was pared by 4 bases and J by 5 bases, with 11 bases of the junction left unmatched. Germline V gene sequence: CDR1 SGHVS, CDR2 FQNEAQ. The CDR3 is 15 residues long. CDR3 amino acids: CASSYPMREPHEQYF. The CDR3 DNA is TGTGCCAGCAGCTACCCCATGCGGGAGCCCCACGAGCAGTACTTC.

The table lists this clonotype with a few counts. The gene calls are TRBV7-2 and TRBJ1-6; TRBD1 aligns across 7 bases. Germline CDR1 is SGHTA and CDR2 is FQGNSA. Losses at the gene ends were 5 bases for V and 10 bases for J; bases not matched to a gene: 11. This CDR3 spans 15 amino acids. The CDR3 region has the DNA TGTGCCAGCAGCGGATTCGACAGGGAGCGGTCACCCCTCCACTTT. This gives the protein CASSGFDRERSPLHF.

This clonotype was recorded at least ten times. The CDR3 sequence is CASSLMTGGGEKLFF. CDR3 DNA: TGCGCCAGCAGCTTGATGACAGGGGGAGGTGAAAAACTGTTTTTT. The genes are TRBV5-1 and TRBJ1-4; 9 bases line up with TRBD1. Germline V gene lookup returns CDR1 SGHRS and CDR2 YFSETQ. The junction had 5 bases not matched to a gene; V was cut back by 1 base and J by 7 bases. This CDR3 is 15 amino acids long.

This clonotype was recorded a few times. The V and J genes are TRBV6-2 or TRBV6-3 and TRBJ2-3; D not certain. CDR3 length: 13 residues. The ends were cut back, 5 bases at V and 10 bases at J, with 16 bases in the middle. Germline CDR1 reads MNHEY; CDR2 reads SVGEGT. In DNA form, the CDR3 reads TGTGCCAGCAGTCCCCCAGTCAGCGCTGCGCAGTATTTT. It translates to CASSPPVSAAQYF.

This clonotype was seen repeatedly, ten times or more. The chain has TRBV6-1 and TRBJ2-7, with 10 positions matching TRBD2. The CDR3 is made up of 14 amino acids. Germline lookup yields CDR1 MNHNS and CDR2 SASEGT. V shed 6 bases, J shed 1 base, and the junction held 3 bases outside the gene matches. The DNA for the CDR3 is TGTGCCAGCAGAATGACTAGCGGGTCCTACGAGCAGTACTTC. It encodes CASRMTSGSYEQYF.

The sample holds many counts of this clonotype. CDR3 residues: CATSSLTGQGAAPLHF. The CDR3, as DNA: TGTGCCACCAGCAGCCTAACTGGGCAGGGGGCTGCACCCCTCCACTTT. The chain has TRBV15 and TRBJ1-6, with 8 bases fitting TRBD1. CDR1 and CDR2 (germline): LNHNV, YYDKDF (reference sequence). CDR3 length equals 16 residues. The V segment lost 3 bases and the J segment 11 bases; nucleotides outside the gene matches: 12. The whole variable domain, remainder taken from reference TRBV15 and TRBJ1-6, is DAMVIQNPRYQVTQFGKPVTLSCSQTLNHNVMYWYQQKSSQAPKLLFHYYDKDFNNEADTPDNFQSRRPNTSFCFLDIRSPGLGDTAMYLCATSSLTGQGAAPLHFGNGTRLTVT.

About this clonotype: A far larger clone is one base from this, pointing to a likely read error. The rearrangement uses TRBV7-2 and TRBJ1-5, with D perhaps matching TRBD1 (5 bases). Germline lookup yields CDR1 SGHTA and CDR2 FQGNSA. The CDR3 runs to 16 residues. Trimming stripped 4 bases from V and 0 bases from J, with 13 bases between. CDR3 nucleotide sequence: TGTGCCAGCAGCTGGGGACGGGGGGATAGCAATCAGCCCCAGCATTTT. Translating it yields CASSWGRGDSNQPQHF.

The table lists this clonotype with many counts. The rearrangement links TRBV30 to TRBJ2-7; D not resolved. The CDR3 spans 15 residues. Trimming removed 7 bases from V and 2 bases from J, with 21 bases in between. Germline V gene sequence: CDR1 GTSNPN, CDR2 SVGIG (reference sequence). CDR3 loop: CALHRRRLRTYEQYF. The CDR3 nucleotides read TGTGCCTTGCATCGGAGAAGGCTCCGTACCTACGAGCAGTACTTC. Full variable domain (outside the CDR3, taken from reference TRBV30 and TRBJ2-7): SQTIHQWPATLVQPVGSPLSLECTVEGTSNPNLYWYRQAAGRGLQLLFYSVGIGQISSEVPQNLSASRPQDRQFILSSKKLLLSDSGFYLCALHRRRLRTYEQYFGPGTRLTVT.

This clonotype was counted between two and nine times. This chain uses TRBV15 with TRBJ2-1; D uncertain. Germline V lookup: CDR1 LNHNV, CDR2 YYDKDF (reference sequence). The germline V and J ends were trimmed by 3 bases and 1 base, with 22 bases remaining between them. The CDR3 length is 19 residues. This CDR3 is CATSRRISYRQLSYNEQFF. Here the CDR3 DNA reads TGTGCCACCAGCAGGAGGATTTCGTATCGACAACTTTCCTACAATGAGCAGTTCTTC.

The V gene is TRBV19, the J gene TRBJ1-6, with D unresolved. CDR1 is LNHDA, CDR2 SQIVND, per germline (reference sequence). This CDR3 contains 15 residues. Trimming pared 2 bases from V and 11 bases from J, leaving 16 bases between. DNA of the CDR3: TGTGCCAGTAGTATAACGAAGAGCCATCCTACACCCCTCCACTTT. Its protein product is CASSITKSHPTPLHF.

The table lists this clonotype with many counts. This chain joins TRBV12-3 or TRBV12-4 and TRBJ1-2; D unresolved. V lost 2 bases and J 4 bases, leaving 11 bases between the germline ends. The CDR3 is 14 residues long. The CDR3 nucleotides read TGTGCCAGCAGTTTATATCTACAAAGCTATGGCTACACCTTC. It is translated as CASSLYLQSYGYTF.

Ten or more counts support this clonotype. The chain joins TRBV12-5 to TRBJ1-2; maybe TRBD1 (5 bases). V lost 0 bases to trimming and J lost 5 bases, with 10 bases between them. This CDR3 spans 14 amino acids. CDR1 is LGHNT, CDR2 FRNRAP, per germline. CDR3 sequence: CASGLVRGSYGYTF. DNA of the CDR3: TGTGCTAGTGGTTTGGTACGGGGGTCTTATGGCTACACCTTC.